These 29 T cell receptor beta chains came from one sample sequenced in a study of T-cell reconstitution after alpha-beta-depleted transplantation in children. Preparing the TCRbeta library involved the use of unique molecular identifiers. TCRdb used MiXCR to reprocess the PCR reads, holding one entry per CDR3 protein. The table records about 590,000 distinct CDR3 sequences, 10% to 15% of them present only once. This specimen consisted of PBMCs, mostly from graft donor cells, obtained 360 days after TCRalphabeta/CD19-depleted stem cell transplant. The receptors originated from a male patient younger than 18 who had a stem cell transplant for acute myeloid leukemia, so the T cells may come from the graft donor.

Concerning this clonotype itself: This could be a read error, since a much larger clone is one nucleotide away. The chain joins TRBV9 to TRBJ2-1, with no clear D. CDR1 is SGDLS, CDR2 YYNGEE, per germline. Trimming took off 0 bases at V and 0 bases at J, with 10 bases between the two ends. The CDR3 covers 16 residues. CDR3 region: CASSVVPRSSYNEQFF. The CDR3 DNA reads as TGTGCCAGCAGCGTAGTCCCCAGGAGCTCCTACAATGAGCAGTTCTTC.

About this clonotype: Without the conserved terminal phenylalanine or tryptophan, this CDR3 likely stems from a read error. This chain joins TRBV29-1 and TRBJ2-3; TRBD2 matches 10 bases. This CDR3 comprises 14 residues. CDR1 SQVTM and CDR2 ANQGSEA come from the germline V gene. V was clipped by 4 bases and J by 5 bases; unmatched bases: 6. Written as DNA, the CDR3 is TGCAGCGTTGCGACTAGCGGGTATAAAGATACGCAGTATTCT. Translation gives CSVATSGYKDTQYS.

This clonotype has more than one count but fewer than ten. The rearrangement joins TRBV28 to TRBJ2-1; 10 nucleotides align to TRBD2. V dropped 3 bases and J dropped 0; count of bases not matched to a gene: 2. The CDR3 has 16 amino acids. Germline CDR1 is MDHEN and CDR2 is SYDVKM. The CDR3 region has the DNA TGTGCCAGCAGTTTCTGGACTAGCGGCTCCTACAATGAGCAGTTCTTC. It is translated as CASSFWTSGSYNEQFF.

This clonotype has ten or more counts. The V and J genes are TRBV4-3 and TRBJ2-2; tentative D call: TRBD1 (5 bases). Germline CDR1 LGHNA, CDR2 YSLEER. The CDR3 consists of 17 residues. V was cut by 0 bases and J by 0 bases, with 11 bases left in between. CDR3 in DNA: TGCGCCAGCAGCCAAGATGATGGGGCCGCGAACACCGGGGAGCTGTTTTTT. Protein sequence: CASSQDDGAANTGELFF.

The V call is TRBV12-3 or TRBV12-4, the J call TRBJ2-3; D unclear. Trimming shortened V by 6 bases and J by 7 bases, and 11 bases separated the two germline ends. This CDR3 is 12 amino acids long. The CDR3 is CASSTSPHTQYF. The CDR3 DNA reads TGTGCCAGCAGCACGTCCCCACATACGCAGTATTTT.

This clonotype was found a few times. The rearrangement uses TRBV5-1 and TRBJ2-3; D could derive from TRBD1 or TRBD2 (5 bases each). The CDR3 runs 16 residues. Germline V gene sequence: CDR1 SGHRS, CDR2 YFSETQ. With 0 bases removed from V and 1 base from J, the gap between germline ends came to 12 bases. The CDR3 region has the DNA TGCGCCAGCAGCTTGGAGGGGAGTTGGGGCACAGATACGCAGTATTTT. As protein: CASSLEGSWGTDTQYF.

This chain joins TRBV5-5 and TRBJ1-2, with D perhaps TRBD1 (5 bases). Trimming removed 3 bases from V and 6 bases from J, with 27 bases in between. Germline loops: CDR1 SGHKS, CDR2 YYEKEE (reference sequence). The CDR3 has 18 residues. The CDR3 reads CASSSRALPGLWGDGYTF. CDR3 coding DNA: TGTGCCAGCAGCTCCCGAGCTTTACCGGGACTCTGGGGGGATGGCTACACCTTC.

This clonotype was detected only a few times. V is TRBV5-1 and J is TRBJ2-1, with TRBD2 matching over 12 bases. The V segment lost 7 bases and the J segment 1 base; nucleotides outside the gene matches: 12. This CDR3 contains 18 residues. Germline assignment: CDR1 SGHRS and CDR2 YFSETQ. As DNA, the CDR3 is TGCGCCAGCCTCCGGGTTCCCCTAGCGGGAGGGTCCTACAATGAGCAGTTCTTC. Its protein product is CASLRVPLAGGSYNEQFF. The variable domain in full, with the rest retrieved from reference TRBV5-1 and TRBJ2-1, is KAGVTQTPRYLIKTRGQQVTLSCSPISGHRSVSWYQQTPGQGLQFLFEYFSETQRNKGNFPGRFSGRQFSNSRSEMNVSTLELGDSALYLCASLRVPLAGGSYNEQFFGPGTRLTVL.

In its sample, this clonotype was seen a few times. The chain recombines TRBV5-5 with TRBJ2-3; D is undetermined. The V gene's germline CDR1 is SGHKS and CDR2 YYEKEE (reference sequence). CDR3 length: 16 amino acids. The germline V and J ends were trimmed by 3 bases and 2 bases, with 16 bases remaining between them. CDR3 protein: CASSWAPGASTDTQYF. The CDR3 DNA sequence: TGTGCCAGCAGCTGGGCCCCGGGTGCATCCACAGATACGCAGTATTTT.

This clonotype appeared a few times. This chain uses TRBV20-1 with TRBJ1-4; weak D call: TRBD1 (5 bases). Trimming cost V 6 bases and J 2 bases, with 13 bases left between them. Germline V gene lookup returns CDR1 DFQATT and CDR2 SNEGSKA (reference sequence). This CDR3 spans 14 amino acids. The CDR3 spells CSALTALTNEKLFF. The CDR3 DNA follows: TGCAGTGCGTTGACAGCCCTCACTAATGAAAAACTGTTTTTT.

This clonotype has more than one count but fewer than ten. The V gene is TRBV20-1, the J gene TRBJ2-2; maybe TRBD2 (6 bases). V lost 3 bases, J lost 6 bases, and 17 bases lay in between. Per the germline V gene, CDR1 is DFQATT and CDR2 is SNEGSKA (reference sequence). There are 15 residues in the CDR3. The DNA for the CDR3 is TGCAGTGCTAGTTTAAGTCGGGAGAGGGCCGGGGAGCTGTTTTTT. It is translated as CSASLSRERAGELFF.

V is TRBV23-1 and J is TRBJ2-4; TRBD2 matches at 7 bases. TRBV23-1 is an open reading frame, and its role is uncertain. CDR3 length equals 16 residues. V was pared by 9 bases and J by 5 bases, with 16 bases of the junction left unmatched. The CDR3, as DNA: TGCGCCAGAACAGAGCGGGATACCCCCCGCCAAAACATTCAGTACTTC. It translates to CARTERDTPRQNIQYF.

This clonotype was seen more than once but under ten times. This rearrangement joins TRBV28 to TRBJ2-4; 7 nucleotides match TRBD1. The germline V gene encodes CDR1 MDHEN and CDR2 SYDVKM. The CDR3 extends over 16 amino acids. Trimming cost V 6 bases and J 0 bases; bases outside gene matches: 8. This CDR3 is CASRSQGPVAKNIQYF. DNA for the CDR3: TGTGCCAGCAGATCACAGGGGCCAGTAGCCAAAAACATTCAGTACTTC. The full variable domain, its missing parts supplied by reference TRBV28 and TRBJ2-4, is DVKVTQSSRYLVKRTGEKVFLECVQDMDHENMFWYRQDPGLGLRLIYFSYDVKMKEKGDIPEGYSVSREKKERFSLILESASTNQTSMYLCASRSQGPVAKNIQYFGAGTRLSVL.

The chain recombines TRBV5-1 with TRBJ2-7; 9 nucleotides match TRBD2. The CDR3 is 16 amino acids. Trimming cost V 5 bases and J 5 bases; bases outside gene matches: 14. Germline V gene lookup returns CDR1 SGHRS and CDR2 YFSETQ. CDR3 protein: CASRDRAGGPRNEQYF. The CDR3 DNA is TGCGCCAGCAGGGATCGGGCGGGAGGGCCGAGGAACGAGCAGTACTTC.

This clonotype came up a few times. The chain combines TRBV7-3 with TRBJ2-7; tentatively, D is TRBD1 (6 bases). This CDR3 spans 16 amino acids. Trimming took 3 bases from V and 5 from J, leaving 20 bases between them. CDR1 is SGHTA, CDR2 FQGTGA, per germline. The CDR3 protein is CASSFRQARNRDEQYF. As DNA, the CDR3 is TGTGCCAGCAGCTTTAGACAGGCGCGGAATCGGGACGAGCAGTACTTC.

The J gene is TRBJ2-2, the V gene TRBV30, with TRBD1 identical over 10 bases. V was pared by 7 bases and J by 8 bases, with 13 bases of the junction left unmatched. The germline gives CDR1 GTSNPN, CDR2 SVGIG (reference sequence). There are 15 residues in the CDR3. The CDR3 sequence: CASGRDRGLEGELFF. The CDR3 DNA is TGTGCCTCGGGACGGGACAGGGGTTTAGAGGGGGAGCTGTTTTTT.

The CDR3 nucleotides read TGTGCCACCGCCGGGACAGGGGGCTCCTACAATGAGCAGTTCTTC. Its translation is CATAGTGGSYNEQFF. The gene calls are TRBV10-3 and TRBJ2-1; 11 nucleotides agree with TRBD1. The CDR3 sequence is 15 residues long. Germline assignment: CDR1 ENHRY and CDR2 SYGVKD. V shed 10 bases, J shed 0 bases, and the junction held 5 bases outside the gene matches.

The V call is TRBV29-1, the J call TRBJ2-7; 8 bases agree with TRBD1. From germline, CDR1 is SQVTM and CDR2 ANQGSEA. This CDR3 region has 14 residues. Trimming cost V 6 bases and J 5 bases; bases outside gene matches: 12. CDR3 nucleotides: TGCAGCGTGGCCCCCGGGACAGGCTCTCACGAGCAGTACTTC. Protein sequence: CSVAPGTGSHEQYF.

This clonotype was seen a handful of times. V and J are TRBV20-1 and TRBJ2-3; 8 nucleotides match TRBD1. Trimming removed 4 bases from V and 2 bases from J; junction bases left unmatched: 5. The CDR3 runs to 14 residues. Per germline, CDR1 DFQATT and CDR2 SNEGSKA (reference sequence). The CDR3 DNA sequence: TGCAGTGCTACTAATCAGGGGGCCACAGATACGCAGTATTTT. Protein: CSATNQGATDTQYF.

This clonotype was counted at least ten times. V and J are TRBV18 and TRBJ2-1, with 7 bases fitting TRBD2. The CDR3 extends over 15 amino acids. Germline V gene data show CDR1 as KGHSH and CDR2 as LQKENI. The J segment lost 5 bases and the V segment lost 6 bases, leaving 10 bases of the junction unmatched. The CDR3 DNA follows: TGTGCCAGCTCCCACCCGGGACTATCAGACAATGAGCAGTTCTTC. Translation: CASSHPGLSDNEQFF.

This clonotype was observed once. A much larger clone differs from this one at a single base, so this may be a read error. As the CDR3 is not closed by the conserved phenylalanine or tryptophan, this likely results from a read error. The chain recombines TRBV29-1 with TRBJ1-1; 7 nucleotides match TRBD1. This CDR3 is 14 amino acids long. The J segment lost 2 bases and the V segment lost 7 bases, leaving 10 bases of the junction unmatched. Germline assignment: CDR1 SQVTM and CDR2 ANQGSEA. CDR3 protein: CSAAKGARNTEAFV. The CDR3 DNA is TGCAGCGCCGCTAAGGGGGCCAGAAACACTGAAGCTTTCGTT.

This clonotype was recorded a few times. The chain couples TRBV15 to TRBJ2-3; D perhaps matches TRBD1 (5 bases). The germline CDR1 and CDR2 sequences are LNHNV and YYDKDF (reference sequence). There are 14 residues in the CDR3. Trimming removed 3 bases at V and 5 bases at J, with 12 bases between. DNA of the CDR3: TGTGCCACCAGCAGGCCCAGGGTCGGAGATACGCAGTATTTT. Protein product: CATSRPRVGDTQYF.

The genes are TRBV12-3 or TRBV12-4 and TRBJ2-7; D is perhaps TRBD1 or TRBD2 (5 bases each). This CDR3 region has 17 residues. V lost 5 bases and J lost 3, with 23 bases in between. CDR3 loop: CASSRHSRVLGDYEQYF. The CDR3 DNA is TGTGCCAGCAGTCGACATTCCCGGGTCCTGGGGGACTACGAGCAGTACTTC.

This clonotype was counted at least ten times. The chain recombines TRBV7-2 with TRBJ2-7; D not resolved. The CDR3 sequence is 12 residues long. CDR1 is SGHTA, CDR2 FQGNSA, per germline. Trimming pared 1 base from V and 0 bases from J, leaving 1 base between. CDR3: CASSLVSYEQYF. The CDR3 DNA sequence: TGTGCCAGCAGCTTAGTCTCCTACGAGCAGTACTTC.

This clonotype was observed many times. This chain links TRBV5-1 with TRBJ2-1, with 9 positions matching TRBD2. With V trimmed by 2 bases and J by 6 bases, 3 bases remained unmatched. Germline V lookup: CDR1 SGHRS, CDR2 YFSETQ. The CDR3 is 14 amino acids. CDR3 loop: CASSLTSGFNEQFF. CDR3 nucleotide sequence: TGCGCCAGCAGCTTAACTAGCGGGTTCAATGAGCAGTTCTTC.

In its sample, this clonotype was seen a few times. The rearrangement uses TRBV7-9 and TRBJ2-2, with no clear D. Germline V gene lookup returns CDR1 SEHNR and CDR2 FQNEAQ (reference sequence). This CDR3 comprises 14 residues. V was trimmed by 6 bases and J by 3 bases, leaving 11 bases between them. Here the CDR3 reads CASSPVQYTGELFF. CDR3 nucleotide sequence: TGTGCCAGCAGTCCTGTCCAGTACACCGGGGAGCTGTTTTTT.

The chain has TRBV20-1 and TRBJ1-4, with TRBD1 matching over 7 bases. CDR1 is DFQATT, CDR2 SNEGSKA, per germline (reference sequence). V gave up 1 base and J gave up 7 bases; unmatched junction bases: 9. The CDR3 has 15 amino acids. CDR3 DNA: TGCAGTGCTAGAGGGTTAGGGGGCCTGAGTGAAAAACTGTTTTTT. This codes for CSARGLGGLSEKLFF.

The V gene is TRBV7-9, the J gene TRBJ2-5, with D possibly being TRBD2 (6 bases). CDR1 SEHNR and CDR2 FQNEAQ come from the germline V gene (reference sequence). This CDR3 spans 14 amino acids. Trimming pared 1 base from V and 4 bases from J, leaving 10 bases between. CDR3 coding DNA: TGTGCCAGCAGCTTAGTGACTAGTCTAGAGACCCAGTACTTC. It is translated as CASSLVTSLETQYF.

A few counts support this clonotype. The rearrangement links TRBV7-9 to TRBJ2-1, with 11 bases fitting TRBD2. The CDR3 spans 15 residues. The germline CDR1 and CDR2 sequences are SEHNR and FQNEAQ (reference sequence). The trim removed 6 bases at V and 2 bases at J, leaving 3 bases unmatched. The chain's CDR3 is CASRNSGRAYNEQFF. The CDR3 nucleotides are TGTGCCAGCAGGAATAGCGGGAGGGCCTACAATGAGCAGTTCTTC.